This T cell receptor (beta chain) was identified during a study of blood T cell repertoires in COVID-19. The data were produced by immunoSEQ multiplex PCR, yet TCRdb's version contains in-frame clones alone and is incomplete. The sample holds 170,000 or so clones, just over 85% seen once. This CDR3 contains 15 residues. Trimming at V came to 2 bases and at J to 1 base, leaving 5 bases not matched to a gene. Per germline, CDR1 SGHRS and CDR2 YFSETQ. Sequencing used peripheral blood. The chain is built from TRBV5-1 and TRBJ2-5; TRBD1 matches 7 bases. This sequence originates from a man aged 45-65 years with active or convalescent COVID-19. Here the CDR3 reads CASSFGQVSQETQYF. In DNA form, the CDR3 reads TGCGCCAGCAGCTTCGGACAGGTTAGCCAAGAGACCCAGTACTTC. The full variable domain, in which reference TRBV5-1 and TRBJ2-5 provide the parts outside the CDR3, is KAGVTQTPRYLIKTRGQQVTLSCSPISGHRSVSWYQQTPGQGLQFLFEYFSETQRNKGNFPGRFSGRQFSNSRSEMNVSTLELGDSALYLCASSFGQVSQETQYFGPGTRLLVL.